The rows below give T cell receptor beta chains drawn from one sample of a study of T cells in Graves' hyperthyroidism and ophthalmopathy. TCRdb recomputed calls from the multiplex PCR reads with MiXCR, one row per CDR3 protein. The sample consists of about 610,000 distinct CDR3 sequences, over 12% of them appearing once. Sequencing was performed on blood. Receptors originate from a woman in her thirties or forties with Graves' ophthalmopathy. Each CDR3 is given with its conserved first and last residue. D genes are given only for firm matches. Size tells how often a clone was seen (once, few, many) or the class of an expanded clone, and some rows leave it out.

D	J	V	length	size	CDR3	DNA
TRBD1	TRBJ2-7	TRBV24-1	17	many	CATSDAQTGTGSYEQYF	TGTGCCACCAGTGATGCTCAAACCGGGACAGGGTCCTACGAGCAGTACTTC
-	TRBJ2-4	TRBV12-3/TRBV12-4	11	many	CASSTWGIQYF	TGTGCCAGCAGTACCTGGGGCATTCAGTACTTC
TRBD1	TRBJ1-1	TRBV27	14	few	CASRKSGGNTEAFF	TGTGCCAGCCGCAAATCAGGGGGGAACACTGAAGCTTTCTTT
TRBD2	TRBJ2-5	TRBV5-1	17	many	CASSLAATSGSVETQYF	TGCGCCAGCAGCTTGGCCGCTACTAGCGGGAGTGTAGAGACCCAGTACTTC
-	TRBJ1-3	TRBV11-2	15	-	CASRKGGGTGNTIYF	TGTGCCAGCAGAAAAGGAGGGGGAACTGGAAACACCATATATTTT
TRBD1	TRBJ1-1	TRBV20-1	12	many	CSARTGYNEAFF	TGCAGTGCTAGGACAGGGTATAATGAAGCTTTCTTT
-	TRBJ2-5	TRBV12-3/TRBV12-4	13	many	CASSPSASETQYF	TGTGCCAGCAGCCCCTCTGCCTCAGAGACCCAGTACTTC
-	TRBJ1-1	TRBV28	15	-	CASSLRAGVITEAFF	TGTGCCAGCAGTTTAAGGGCGGGAGTGATAACTGAAGCTTTCTTT
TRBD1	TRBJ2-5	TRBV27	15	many	CASSLGQGTGETQYF	TGTGCCAGCAGTTTGGGACAGGGGACAGGAGAGACCCAGTACTTC
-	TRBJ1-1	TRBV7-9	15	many	CASSLAGPENTEAFF	TGTGCCAGCAGCTTAGCTGGGCCCGAGAACACTGAAGCTTTCTTT
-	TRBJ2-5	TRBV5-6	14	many	CASSLMRGGQTQYF	TGTGCCAGCAGCTTGATGAGGGGGGGGCAGACCCAGTACTTC
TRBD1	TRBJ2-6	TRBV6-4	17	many	CASSPGQGGSGANVLTF	TGTGCCAGCAGTCCTGGACAGGGGGGCTCTGGGGCCAACGTCCTGACTTTC
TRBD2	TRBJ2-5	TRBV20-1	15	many	CSASPIAGGGETQYF	TGCAGTGCTAGCCCTATAGCGGGAGGGGGAGAGACCCAGTACTTC
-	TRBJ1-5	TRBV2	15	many	CASNEGLGGLGPQHF	TGTGCCAGCAACGAGGGGTTGGGGGGTCTCGGACCCCAGCATTTT
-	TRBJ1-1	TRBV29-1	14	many	CSVTRGAWDTEAFF	TGCAGCGTCACAAGGGGGGCCTGGGACACTGAAGCTTTCTTT
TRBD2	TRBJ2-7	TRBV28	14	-	CASTGTRDFYEQYF	TGTGCCAGTACTGGGACTAGAGATTTCTACGAGCAGTACTTC
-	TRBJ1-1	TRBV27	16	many	CASSLTQGVMNTEAFF	TGTGCCAGCAGTTTAACACAGGGCGTGATGAACACTGAAGCTTTCTTT
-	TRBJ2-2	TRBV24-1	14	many	CATSDLANTGELFF	TGTGCCACCAGTGATTTAGCTAACACCGGGGAGCTGTTTTTT
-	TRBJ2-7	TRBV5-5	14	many	CASSLAVGRYEQYF	TGTGCCAGCAGCTTGGCCGTAGGGAGGTACGAGCAGTACTTC
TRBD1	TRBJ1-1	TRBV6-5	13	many	CASGDRGWTEAFF	TGTGCCAGTGGGGACAGGGGATGGACTGAAGCTTTCTTT
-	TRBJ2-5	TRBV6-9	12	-	CASRSSVKTQYF	TGTGCCAGCCGTTCAAGTGTGAAGACCCAGTACTTC
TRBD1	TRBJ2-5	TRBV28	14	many	CASSPRDSKETQYF	TGTGCCAGCAGTCCCCGGGACAGCAAAGAGACCCAGTACTTC
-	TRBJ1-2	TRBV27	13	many	CASSLGGTAGYTF	TGTGCCAGCAGCCTGGGGGGTACCGCCGGCTACACCTTC
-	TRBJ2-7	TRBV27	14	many	CASTPGGASYEQYF	TGTGCCAGCACCCCAGGGGGGGCCTCCTACGAGCAGTACTTC
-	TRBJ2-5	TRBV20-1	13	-	CSAMGGLQETQYF	TGCAGTGCTATGGGGGGACTCCAAGAGACCCAGTACTTC
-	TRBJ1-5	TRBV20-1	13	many	CSARGDSNQPQHF	TGCAGTGCTAGGGGGGACAGCAATCAGCCCCAGCATTTT
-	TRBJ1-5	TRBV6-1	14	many	CASKESNGNQPQHF	TGTGCCAGCAAGGAGTCCAACGGGAATCAGCCCCAGCATTTT
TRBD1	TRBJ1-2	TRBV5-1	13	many	CASRHDDRGGYTF	TGCGCCAGCCGACACGATGACAGGGGCGGCTACACCTTC
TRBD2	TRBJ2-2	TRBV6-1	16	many	CASKTYDLAGEEELFF	TGTGCCAGCAAGACATACGACCTAGCGGGAGAAGAGGAGCTGTTTTTT
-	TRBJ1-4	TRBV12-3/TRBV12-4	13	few	CASSRGFREKLFF	TGTGCCAGCAGTCGGGGGTTTCGGGAAAAACTGTTTTTT
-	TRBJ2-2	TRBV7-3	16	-	CASSLNHRANTGELFF	TGTGCCAGCAGCTTAAATCACCGCGCGAACACCGGGGAGCTGTTTTTT
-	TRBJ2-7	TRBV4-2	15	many	CASSQEGAQPYEQYF	TGTGCCAGCAGCCAAGAGGGAGCGCAGCCCTACGAGCAGTACTTC
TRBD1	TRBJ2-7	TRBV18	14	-	CASSLGTEIYEQYF	TGTGCCAGCTCACTAGGGACAGAAATCTACGAGCAGTACTTC
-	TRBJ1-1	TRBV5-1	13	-	CASSYTQNTEAFF	TGCGCCAGCAGCTATACACAGAACACTGAAGCTTTCTTT
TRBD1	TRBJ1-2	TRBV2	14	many	CASSEQGANYGYTF	TGTGCCAGCAGTGAGCAGGGGGCTAACTATGGCTACACCTTC
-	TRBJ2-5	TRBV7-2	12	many	CASSLNRETQYF	TGTGCCAGCAGCTTAAACAGGGAGACCCAGTACTTC
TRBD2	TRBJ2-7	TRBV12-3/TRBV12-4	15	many	CASTPRAGPFYEQYF	TGTGCCAGCACCCCTCGAGCGGGACCCTTCTACGAGCAGTACTTC
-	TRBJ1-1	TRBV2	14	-	CASSGERGSTEAFF	TGTGCCAGCAGTGGGGAGAGGGGCAGCACTGAAGCTTTCTTT
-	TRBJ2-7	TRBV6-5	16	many	CASSYALLASPYEQYF	TGTGCCAGCAGTTACGCTTTACTAGCAAGTCCCTACGAGCAGTACTTC
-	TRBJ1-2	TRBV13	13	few	CAGSWTRDYGYTF	TGTGCCGGCAGCTGGACCCGCGACTATGGCTACACCTTC
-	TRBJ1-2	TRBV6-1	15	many	CASSEEGGRFYGYTF	TGTGCCAGCAGTGAAGAAGGGGGACGGTTCTATGGCTACACCTTC